The T cell receptor (beta chain) described here comes from a study of patients and donors after allogeneic stem cell transplantation. TCRdb recomputed calls from the RT-PCR reads with MiXCR, one row per CDR3 protein. In the table there are hundreds of thousands of distinct CDR3 sequences, about a sixth of which are singletons. Trimming took off 7 bases at V and 6 bases at J, with 12 bases between the two ends. The CDR3 runs 13 residues. Sequencing input: blood, either unsorted or a sorted T cell fraction (not recorded which). The chain has TRBV12-3 or TRBV12-4 and TRBJ2-2; D perhaps matches TRBD1 (6 bases). This TCR was sampled from a human donor who was either an allogeneic HSCT recipient or a stem cell or donor lymphocyte infusion donor (not recorded which). It is not recorded whose cells these are; they may come from a transplant donor. CDR3 DNA sequence: TGTGCCAGCATCCCCAAGGGGGCCGGGGAGCTGTTTTTT. It translates to CASIPKGAGELFF.